These T cell receptor beta chains were read from a single sample in a study of beta chain features in type 1 diabetes. Sequenced by immunoSEQ multiplex PCR; TCRdb stores in-frame clones only, minus some. The table has a few hundred thousand clones, around a quarter seen once. Input material: central memory CD4+ T cells from blood. These receptor sequences come from a man aged 25 to 45 in good health. Each CDR3 is given with its conserved first and last residue. The D gene is left open where the match is weak. Some rows mark clone size as missing; the rest say once, few, many or name a class of expanded clone.

D	V	size	J	length	CDR3	DNA
.	TRBV7-9	.	TRBJ2-3	15	CASSSGTWGSDTQYF	TGTGCCAGCAGCTCCGGGACATGGGGTTCCGATACGCAGTATTTT
.	TRBV11-2	.	TRBJ2-5	15	CASSLGDRGQETQYF	TGTGCCAGCAGCTTAGGAGATCGGGGGCAGGAGACCCAGTACTTC
TRBD2	TRBV15	.	TRBJ2-7	16	CATARGAGGSAYEQYF	TGTGCCACCGCCAGGGGTGCGGGGGGTTCTGCCTACGAGCAGTACTTC
.	TRBV18	.	TRBJ2-7	14	CASSQAGGSYEQYF	TGTGCCAGCTCCCAAGCGGGCGGCTCCTACGAGCAGTACTTC
TRBD2	TRBV19	few	TRBJ2-3	17	CASSPPGAGGRTDTQYF	TGTGCCAGTAGTCCGCCGGGAGCGGGAGGAAGGACAGATACGCAGTATTTT
.	TRBV5-1	.	TRBJ1-5	16	CASSLEADSGYQPQHF	TGCGCCAGCAGCTTGGAGGCGGACAGCGGGTATCAGCCCCAGCATTTT
.	TRBV15	.	TRBJ2-3	13	CATSRPTRGTQYF	TGTGCCACCAGCAGACCGACCCGAGGTACGCAGTATTTT
TRBD1	TRBV27	.	TRBJ2-2	15	CASSLSQGFNGELFF	TGTGCCAGCAGTTTGTCACAGGGGTTTAACGGGGAGCTGTTTTTT
.	TRBV20-1	few	TRBJ2-1	10	CSASLTEQFF	TGCAGTGCCTCGTTAACTGAGCAGTTCTTC
.	TRBV4-1	.	TRBJ1-5	13	CASSLRKEQPQHF	TGCGCCAGCAGCCTCAGGAAGGAGCAGCCCCAGCATTTT
.	TRBV2	.	TRBJ2-5	12	CASSRDSETQYF	TGTGCCAGCAGTCGGGACTCCGAGACCCAGTACTTC
TRBD2	TRBV19	.	TRBJ2-3	14	CASHGLAATDTQYF	TGTGCCAGTCACGGACTAGCGGCAACAGATACGCAGTATTTT
TRBD1	TRBV7-2	few	TRBJ1-2	14	CASTPLQGNYGYTF	TGTGCCAGCACCCCGCTACAGGGGAACTATGGCTACACCTTC
.	TRBV5-6	many	TRBJ2-1	18	CASSLVGARRLFDNEQFF	TGTGCCAGCAGCTTGGTGGGAGCGAGGAGATTGTTCGACAATGAGCAGTTCTTC
TRBD1	TRBV29-1	few	TRBJ2-3	13	CSGGQGGADTQYF	TGCAGCGGTGGACAGGGCGGCGCAGATACGCAGTATTTT
.	TRBV7-6	few	TRBJ2-2	14	CASTVRGSTGELFF	TGTGCCAGCACCGTGAGAGGGTCCACCGGGGAGCTGTTTTTT
TRBD1	TRBV19	few	TRBJ2-1	15	CASSPPGQGNNEQFF	TGTGCCAGTAGTCCCCCGGGACAGGGAAACAATGAGCAGTTCTTC
.	TRBV7-2	few	TRBJ2-3	15	CASSSTGGGVDTQYF	TGTGCCAGCAGCTCAACAGGCGGAGGGGTAGATACGCAGTATTTT
TRBD1	TRBV19	many	TRBJ2-1	15	CASSMDRGFYNEQFF	TGTGCCAGTAGTATGGACAGGGGGTTCTACAATGAGCAGTTCTTC
TRBD1	TRBV5-6	.	TRBJ1-2	14	CASRRTGENYGYTF	TGTGCCAGCAGACGGACAGGGGAGAACTATGGCTACACCTTC
TRBD1	TRBV7-2	.	TRBJ2-7	15	CASSATGEFGYEQYF	TGTGCCAGCAGCGCGACAGGGGAATTCGGGTACGAGCAGTACTTC
.	TRBV7-9	many	TRBJ2-3	14	CASSSGRSTDTQYF	TGTGCCAGCAGCTCAGGGAGGAGCACAGATACGCAGTATTTT
.	TRBV7-2	.	TRBJ1-2	15	CASSLVGRKVYGYTF	TGTGCCAGCAGCTTAGTTGGCAGGAAAGTCTATGGCTACACCTTC
TRBD1	TRBV15	once	TRBJ2-7	15	CATSLDRGAPYEQYF	TGTGCCACCAGTCTCGACAGGGGAGCCCCTTACGAGCAGTACTTC
.	TRBV7-6	few	TRBJ2-5	15	CASSQGPDGEETQYF	TGTGCCAGCAGCCAGGGGCCGGACGGGGAAGAGACCCAGTACTTC
TRBD1	TRBV30	.	TRBJ1-5	14	CAWSVTGGNQPQHF	TGTGCCTGGAGTGTAACAGGGGGGAACCAGCCCCAGCATTTT
.	TRBV5-6	.	TRBJ2-7	14	CASSLFRETYEQYF	TGTGCCAGCAGCTTGTTCAGGGAAACCTACGAGCAGTACTTC
.	TRBV5-1	few	TRBJ1-1	16	CASSPVLGVGNTEAFF	TGCGCCAGCAGCCCCGTACTCGGGGTCGGGAACACTGAAGCTTTCTTT
.	TRBV6-5	.	TRBJ2-1	13	CASGGWENNEQFF	TGTGCCAGCGGGGGGTGGGAGAACAATGAGCAGTTCTTC
.	TRBV19	.	TRBJ2-5	15	CASSINGGSQETQYF	TGTGCCAGTAGTATAAACGGCGGGTCCCAAGAGACCCAGTACTTC
.	TRBV20-1	few	TRBJ2-3	11	CSAAPRDTQYF	TGCAGTGCTGCACCAAGGGATACGCAGTATTTT
.	TRBV2	.	TRBJ2-7	12	CASSPGLGEQYF	TGTGCCAGCAGTCCGGGGCTGGGCGAGCAGTACTTC
.	TRBV29-1	few	TRBJ1-1	12	CSVNAGAANAFF	TGCAGCGTTAATGCGGGGGCCGCTAATGCTTTCTTT
TRBD2	TRBV27	.	TRBJ2-1	15	CASSPRTRAYNEQFF	TGTGCCAGCAGTCCACGGACTAGGGCCTACAATGAGCAGTTCTTC
.	TRBV5-4	.	TRBJ2-1	14	CASSLVGRTNEQFF	TGTGCCAGCAGCTTGGTAGGACGAACTAATGAACAGTTCTTC
.	TRBV6-5	few	TRBJ2-1	12	CASMGLGYEQFF	TGTGCCAGCATGGGACTGGGCTATGAGCAGTTCTTC
.	TRBV10-1	many	TRBJ2-3	14	CASSELRSTDTQYF	TGCGCCAGCAGTGAGTTGAGGAGCACAGATACGCAGTATTTT
.	TRBV18	.	TRBJ2-1	14	CASSQGREEDEQFF	TGTGCCAGCTCCCAGGGGCGCGAAGAGGATGAGCAGTTCTTC
.	TRBV11-2	few	TRBJ2-5	14	CASSSRTAGETQYF	TGTGCCAGCAGCTCGCGGACTGCGGGGGAGACCCAGTACTTC
TRBD1	TRBV25-1	few	TRBJ2-3	15	CASSDSGGITDTQYF	TGTGCCAGCAGTGACTCAGGGGGAATAACAGATACGCAGTATTTT
.	TRBV9	.	TRBJ2-3	15	CASSGGRGPADTQYF	TGTGCCAGCAGCGGAGGCCGGGGGCCGGCAGATACGCAGTATTTT
.	TRBV18	.	TRBJ1-1	12	CASRQVNTEAFF	TGTGCCAGCCGACAGGTGAACACTGAAGCTTTCTTT
.	TRBV7-2	few	TRBJ2-7	12	CASSYGTYEQYF	TGTGCCAGCAGCTATGGGACGTACGAGCAGTACTTC
TRBD1	TRBV7-2	.	TRBJ1-2	13	CASSHPGQYGYTF	TGTGCCAGCAGTCATCCGGGACAGTATGGCTACACCTTC
.	TRBV29-1	.	TRBJ2-7	13	CSVRRGASYEQYF	TGCAGCGTGCGTAGGGGGGCCTCCTACGAGCAGTACTTC
.	TRBV7-2	few	TRBJ2-5	16	CASSPRGQRGQETQYF	TGTGCCAGCAGCCCCAGGGGTCAGAGGGGACAAGAGACCCAGTACTTC
TRBD2	TRBV13	.	TRBJ2-1	14	CASSLGLAQNEQFF	TGTGCCAGCAGCTTGGGACTAGCACAGAATGAGCAGTTCTTC
TRBD1	TRBV4-2	few	TRBJ2-3	15	CASSPDRAGTDTQYF	TGTGCCAGCAGCCCCGACAGGGCCGGCACAGATACGCAGTATTTT
TRBD1	TRBV6-1	.	TRBJ2-5	13	CASSGGTVETQYF	TGTGCCAGCAGTGGAGGGACAGTAGAGACCCAGTACTTC
TRBD2	TRBV28	few	TRBJ2-3	15	CASRPWRGDTDTQYF	TGTGCCAGCAGACCCTGGCGGGGGGACACAGATACGCAGTATTTT
TRBD2	TRBV9	.	TRBJ2-1	15	CASSPRGDPYNEQFF	TGTGCCAGCAGCCCGCGGGGGGACCCCTACAATGAGCAGTTCTTC
TRBD2	TRBV29-1	.	TRBJ2-7	13	CSGKLAGTSEQYF	TGCAGCGGGAAACTAGCGGGAACTTCCGAGCAGTACTTC
.	TRBV5-4	many	TRBJ2-1	13	CAARESSYNEQFF	TGTGCCGCGAGAGAGAGCTCCTACAATGAGCAGTTCTTC
TRBD2	TRBV6-5	few	TRBJ2-1	15	CASSHRLALGNEQFF	TGTGCCAGCAGTCACAGACTAGCTTTAGGCAATGAGCAGTTCTTC
TRBD1	TRBV5-6	few	TRBJ1-4	15	CASSVTGVTNEKLFF	TGTGCCAGCAGCGTTACAGGGGTGACTAATGAAAAACTGTTTTTT
TRBD2	TRBV5-1	.	TRBJ2-1	16	CASSMNSGSSYNEQFF	TGCGCCAGCAGCATGAATAGCGGGAGTTCCTACAATGAGCAGTTCTTC
TRBD2	TRBV7-2	.	TRBJ2-1	16	CASSLGAMLAGSEQFF	TGTGCCAGCAGCCTAGGCGCTATGCTAGCGGGAAGTGAGCAGTTCTTC